The source of this TCR beta chain is a study of CD8 T cells in Susac syndrome. The CDR3 spans 15 residues. V was cut by 2 bases and J by 7 bases, with 16 bases left in between. Germline lookup yields CDR1 SGDLS and CDR2 YYNGEE. On this clonotype itself: Antigen specificity is unknown.

Study conclusions and caveats: Susac CD8+ cells expanded clonally the most in TEMRA cells and in active patients. Within total CD8+ repertoires, around 15 Susac-specific public clones were found, and within CD8+ TEMRA repertoires, about 5.

With random hexamers, reverse transcription was performed on about 0.45 to 1 ug of RNA. From the immunoSEQ multiplex PCR reads, TCRdb called clonotypes with MiXCR, one entry per CDR3 protein. The sample holds 95,000 to 150,000 distinct CDR3 sequences; more than 90% are singletons and the top ten take over 0.2%. This TCR came from a human donor with Susac syndrome. Sequences were obtained from CD8+ T cells from PBMCs. The chain recombines TRBV9 with TRBJ2-1; D perhaps matches TRBD2 (5 bases). The chain's CDR3 is CASSVERSPGNEQFF. CDR3 bases: TGTGCCAGCAGCGTGGAGAGGTCCCCGGGGAATGAGCAGTTCTTC.